This T cell receptor beta chain came from a study of shared T cell receptors in the human thymus. Sequencing used immunoSEQ multiplex PCR; TCRdb keeps in-frame clones, though not all of them. The data contain some 700,000 clones, approximately 87% of them singletons. From germline, CDR1 is LGHNA and CDR2 YNFKEQ. CDR3 length equals 16 residues. V was cut by 1 base and J by 0 bases, with 13 bases left in between. This sample was shared with a second study, whose subject was human thymus T cells. That paper adds: Thymus was obtained from resections taken during corrective heart surgery. Thymic TCR repertoires of unrelated people reportedly overlapped highly.

This clonotype was obtained from a boy under three years old with a congenital heart defect. The J gene is TRBJ2-7, the V gene TRBV4-2; tentative D call: TRBD2 (6 bases). Sample: thymocytes. In DNA form, the CDR3 reads TGTGCCAGCAGCCAAGCCTTTGACGGGAGCTCCTACGAGCAGTACTTC. This codes for CASSQAFDGSSYEQYF.